The present entry profiles one T cell receptor beta chain with its context. The record originates from a study of blood T cell repertoires in COVID-19. In the study overall: Both acute and convalescent COVID-19 samples were obtained from the United States, Italy and Spain. PBMCs, B-cell-depleted T cells, or T cells were the source of the cDNA or gDNA that made up the material.

Original methodology: Amplification of reference gene primers provided the estimated nucleated cell counts. Sequencing was performed with immunoSEQ multiplex PCR; in TCRdb, only in-frame clones are kept and a portion is missing. V and J calls and clone size come straight from that table; D and trimming were deduced from the DNA. The sample lists roughly 290,000 clones; about 80% were seen once. Germline V gene lookup returns CDR1 GTSNPN and CDR2 SVGIG (reference sequence). With V trimmed by 0 bases and J by 5 bases, 4 bases remained unmatched. The CDR3 length is 14 residues. The sequencing input was peripheral blood. The chain recombines TRBV30 with TRBJ2-5, with TRBD1 identical over 9 bases. This TCR was recovered from a person aged 70 to 79 with COVID-19, enrolled during active disease. This chain's CDR3 is CAWSVVGQGETQYF. CDR3 nucleotides: TGTGCCTGGAGTGTGGTGGGACAGGGTGAGACCCAGTACTTC. Combining the CDR3 with reference TRBV30 and TRBJ2-5 gives the whole variable domain SQTIHQWPATLVQPVGSPLSLECTVEGTSNPNLYWYRQAAGRGLQLLFYSVGIGQISSEVPQNLSASRPQDRQFILSSKKLLLSDSGFYLCAWSVVGQGETQYFGPGTRLLVL.